This TCR beta chain was recovered during a study of blood T cell repertoires in COVID-19. Study-level background: Sites in the United States, Italy and Spain provided acute and convalescent COVID-19 samples. From T cells, B-cell-depleted T cells, or PBMCs came the material, which was cDNA or gDNA.

Authors' data handling: Amplifying reference gene primers gave estimates of nucleated cell counts. Here immunoSEQ multiplex PCR was the method, and the copy in TCRdb shows in-frame clones only, minus some. V and J calls plus clone size are reproduced from that table; the DNA served to infer D and trimming. The sample comprises under 300,000 clones, approximately 83% of which are singletons, and roughly 9.6% rests with the top ten. In regard to this clone: Other nucleotide sequences in the sample specify the same CDR3.

V gave up 5 bases and J gave up 5 bases, with 9 bases separating them. CDR3 size: 12 residues. The germline gives CDR1 LNHDA, CDR2 SQIVND (reference sequence). This receptor was identified in a woman between 65 and 79 years old with acute or convalescent COVID-19. The sample was peripheral blood. This rearrangement joins TRBV19 to TRBJ2-5, with D hard to call. CDR3 sequence: CASSGDRETQYF. As DNA, the CDR3 is TGTGCCAGTAGTGGTGATCGGGAGACCCAGTACTTC. The whole variable domain, remainder taken from reference TRBV19 and TRBJ2-5, is DGGITQSPKYLFRKEGQNVTLSCEQNLNHDAMYWYRQDPGQGLRLIYYSQIVNDFQKGDIAEGYSVSREKKESFPLTVTSAQKNPTAFYLCASSGDRETQYFGPGTRLLVL.